Listed below are T cell receptor beta chains from one sample, sequenced in a study of beta chain features in type 1 diabetes. Using immunoSEQ multiplex PCR, the repertoire was profiled, and TCRdb retains in-frame clones only, with some absent. There are 130,000 or so clones in the sample; roughly 17% occur only once, and over 2% lies in the top ten. Input material: central memory CD4+ T cells from blood. Receptors were obtained from a man aged 25-45 years with type 1 diabetes. Both conserved end residues are part of each CDR3. Each record gives: V gene, CDR3 protein.

>TRBV2
CASSPRMELFF
>TRBV7-6
CASSPTSGYEQYF
>TRBV5-5
CASSQQQGAYGYTF
>TRBV4-2
CASSQEVQRPSYEQYF
>TRBV28
CASQGPGRGHWEQYF
>TRBV6-6
CASSSRDRGRDTQYF
>TRBV18
CASSPPGGRNEQYF
>TRBV14
CASSQGGGAYEQYF
>TRBV9
CASSPGGDGYTF
>TRBV14
CASSQGHSGNTIYF
>TRBV7-2
CASSLAPLRGYTF
>TRBV4-2
CASSQVPGLAEQHTQYF
>TRBV5-1
CASSLVTALETQYF
>TRBV19
CASSPVSSGANVLTF
>TRBV19
CATGRISGMNTEAFF
>TRBV6-6
CASTQVGDYGYTF
>TRBV7-2
CASSRTSGGHQETQYF
>TRBV4-3
CASSQDRHHGYTF
>TRBV28
CASRPTGATYEQYF
>TRBV9
CASSVGMGSYNEQFF
>TRBV5-1
CASSKGREIYEQYF
>TRBV9
CASSVTQDHYEQYF
>TRBV6-6
CASEPTGSHEQFF
>TRBV30
CAWSRTGEFTDTQYF
>TRBV11-3
CASSSSPGQVPQYF
>TRBV28
CASRGGGAGAYEQYF
>TRBV20-1
CSDARVNGYTF
>TRBV5-8
CASSFSNYGYTF
>TRBV5-4
CASSFLPSGGRQNTQYF
>TRBV9
CASSAGNGAGAWTEAFF
>TRBV7-2
CASSLGQGSTDTQYF
>TRBV29-1
CSAQGAGGNQPQHF
>TRBV5-1
CASSKVGTGQEKLFF
>TRBV7-9
CASRPRTDTDTQYF
>TRBV30
CAWSRQRYEQYF
>TRBV9
CASSVASTRSTDTQYF
>TRBV6-1
CASRTDLTGYGYTF
>TRBV18
CASSPGGRLTYNEQFF
>TRBV7-2
CASSSHREYEQYF
>TRBV5-4
CASMPGQGLYTEAFF
>TRBV7-9
CASSRQGAAGNTIYF
>TRBV4-2
CASSQGQGGISPLHF
>TRBV5-1
CASSLIPGANQPQHF
>TRBV2
CASSERAGNTEAFF
>TRBV9
CASSPLQGSTSSGANVLTF
>TRBV6-5
CASSDGRGTGELFF
>TRBV11-2
CASEGSRTSYNTQYF
>TRBV29-1
CSVGDSQETQYF